The 10 T cell receptor beta chains given below trace back to one sample, sequenced in a study of neurological immune-mediated disorders. TCRdb redid the calling of the 5' RACE reads with MiXCR, one entry per CDR3 protein. The sample lists approximately 41,000 distinct CDR3 sequences, more than 12% occurring once. What was sequenced was CD4+ T cells from blood. These receptors were taken from a woman aged 55-70 years with HTLV-1-associated myelopathy (HAM/TSP).

This clonotype was seen ten or more times. The rearrangement uses TRBV5-6 and TRBJ1-1; no firm D call. In germline, CDR1 is SGHDT, CDR2 YYEEEE. There are 16 residues in the CDR3. Deletions cut 4 bases from V and 0 bases from J, with 16 bases between. The CDR3 coding sequence is TGTGCCAGCAGCAACCCGGACGGATTCATGAACACTGAAGCTTTCTTT. Translating gives CASSNPDGFMNTEAFF.

In this sample, this clonotype turned up many times. The genes are TRBV5-1 and TRBJ2-3; tentative D call: TRBD2 (5 bases). Trimming removed 2 bases at V and 0 bases at J, with 7 bases between. CDR3 size: 14 residues. Per germline, CDR1 SGHRS and CDR2 YFSETQ. The CDR3 DNA reads TGCGCCAGCAGCTTTGGGAGTAGCACAGATACGCAGTATTTT. It translates to CASSFGSSTDTQYF.

This clonotype was found many times. The chain links TRBV6-1 to TRBJ1-2; 9 positions match TRBD1. CDR3 length: 15 amino acids. Germline CDR1 MNHNS, CDR2 SASEGT. Trimming removed 0 bases from V and 5 bases from J; junction bases left unmatched: 4. CDR3 nucleotides: TGTGCCAGCAGTGAAGCGATGGGACAGGGTTATGGCTACACCTTC. Translation: CASSEAMGQGYGYTF.

This clonotype is labeled as medium-sized. The rearrangement uses TRBV20-1 and TRBJ2-2, with TRBD1 matching 9 bases. Per the germline V gene, CDR1 is DFQATT and CDR2 is SNEGSKA (reference sequence). After removal of 7 bases from V and 7 bases from J, the junction contained 7 bases not matched to a gene. The CDR3 sequence is 13 residues long. The CDR3 nucleotides are TGCAGTGGCACAGGGGGCGCAGGCGGGGAGCTGTTTTTT. As protein: CSGTGGAGGELFF.

Of note for this clonotype: Since no conserved phenylalanine or tryptophan closes the CDR3, a read error is the likely cause. This chain links TRBV12-3 or TRBV12-4 with TRBJ2-6; the D is unclear. Trimming removed 6 bases at V and 4 bases at J, with 16 bases between. The CDR3 consists of 16 residues. As DNA, the CDR3 is TGTGCCAGCAGCCGCGGAAATCCGTTAGGGGCCAACGTCCTGACTCTC. It translates to CASSRGNPLGANVLTL.

This clonotype was observed at least ten times. The CDR3 loop reads CSARVGGALRETQYF. CDR3 DNA sequence: TGCAGTGCTAGAGTAGGGGGGGCTTTGAGAGAGACCCAGTACTTC. This chain connects TRBV20-1 to TRBJ2-5; weak D call: TRBD2 (7 bases). Germline V lookup: CDR1 DFQATT, CDR2 SNEGSKA (reference sequence). The CDR3 runs to 15 residues. V lost 1 base to trimming and J lost 4 bases, with 16 bases between them.

There are many counts of this clonotype. V and J are TRBV20-1 and TRBJ2-7; unclear D gene. Germline V gene sequence: CDR1 DFQATT, CDR2 SNEGSKA (reference sequence). V shed 4 bases and J shed 2 bases, with 12 bases lying between them. This CDR3 comprises 13 residues. DNA for the CDR3: TGCAGTGCTACTAGGGTCAATGCCTACGAGCAGTACTTC. It encodes CSATRVNAYEQYF.

V and J are TRBV15 and TRBJ1-4; the match to TRBD1 covers 10 bases. The V gene end was trimmed by 0 bases and the J gene end by 7 bases; junction bases not matched to a gene: 2. Germline assignment: CDR1 LNHNV and CDR2 YYDKDF (reference sequence). The CDR3 is 15 residues long. This CDR3 reads CATSRDWTGGEKLFF. The CDR3 region has the DNA TGTGCCACCAGCAGAGATTGGACAGGGGGTGAAAAACTGTTTTTT.

This clonotype appeared a single time. The J gene is TRBJ1-6, the V gene TRBV5-4; 9 bases align to TRBD1. The CDR3 runs 15 residues. Germline CDR1 is SGHNT and CDR2 is YYREEE (reference sequence). The junction had 14 bases not matched to a gene; V was cut back by 3 bases and J by 16 bases. The CDR3 region has the DNA TGTGCCAGCAGCTCGGGGACAGGGTTTGATTCACTGCTCCACTTT. Translation gives CASSSGTGFDSLLHF. The full variable domain, completed using reference TRBV5-4 and TRBJ1-6, is ETGVTQSPTHLIKTRGQQVTLRCSSQSGHNTVSWYQQALGQGPQFIFQYYREEENGRGNFPPRFSGLQFPNYSSELNVNALELDDSALYLCASSSGTGFDSLLHFGNGTRLTVT.

This clonotype was counted ten times or more. The CDR3 DNA reads as TGTGCCAGCAGATCAGCCTCGGGACGCGAGACCCAGTACTTC. This sequence encodes CASRSASGRETQYF. The rearrangement uses TRBV6-2 or TRBV6-3 and TRBJ2-5; possibly TRBD1 or TRBD2 for D (5 bases each). The CDR3 is 14 amino acids. Germline V lookup: CDR1 MNHEY, CDR2 SVGEGT. V was shortened by 6 bases and J by 5 bases, with 16 bases between the two germline ends.